This T cell receptor beta chain comes out of a study of cytomegalovirus exposure and HLA in healthy donors (TCRdb year 2017). For the study in its entirety: According to an earlier analysis of several hundred of the donors, some 180 million T cells yielded approximately 120 million unique TCR beta sequences and more than 250 Gb of sequence data. Every discovery cohort repertoire had been produced on one sequencing platform. Donor age, sex, ethnicity and CMV serostatus were compiled together with the repertoire data. The study aimed to test whether cataloging public T cell receptors could reveal signatures of past pathogen exposure. In the later analysis, no new phenotypic data were used to find candidate immune exposures; instead, reliance was placed on TCR beta sequences and their occurrence across donors. In a later analysis, previously published TCR beta repertoires from about 670 donors were re-analyzed and high-resolution HLA genotyping was added so that TCR occurrence patterns could be studied. Because of strong linkage in the cohort, roughly 5 DR-DQ haplotypes were treated as single units for association and clustering. The number of donors typed differed by locus, with about 629-640 for A, B, C, DRB1 and DQB1, around 560 for DQA1, under 610 for DPA1, and 450 to 480 for DPB1. Roughly 290 gigabases of sequencing data and around 80 million unique TCR sequences made up an early release that covered roughly 670 HLA-typed donors. The study used immunosequencing to profile the T cell repertoires of around 600 subjects and linked those repertoires to cytomegalovirus serostatus. An earlier analysis of fewer than 700 of the donors applied high-throughput TCR beta sequencing to assess whether each TCR beta V gene segment acted as functional or pseudogenic. The genetic ancestry cluster associated with self-reported Caucasian donors included around four fifths of the 300 to 450 genotyped donors. Besides the first cohort of hundreds of subjects, a separate validation cohort made up of some 110 different subjects was used. Class I and class II HLA loci were covered by the typing at four-digit resolution. A later genetic analysis took genome-wide SNP genotypes for about 55% of the 666 donors and used that subset as a discovery cohort. On average, 235,054 unique TCR beta nucleotide sequences were sequenced per donor among fewer than 500 genotyped donors of the cohort, with roughly 19% of those sequences being non-productive. High-throughput TCR immunosequencing, statistical association of individual TCRs with disease status, and machine learning were combined to predict cytomegalovirus infection status.

The cohort comprised more than 550 healthy bone marrow donors. At the time of sampling, all cohort members were nominally healthy, though unrecorded immune exposures were likely present. The donor tested CMV seropositive and was one of the 289 seropositive cohort members. Each donor provided a peripheral blood sample, and peripheral blood mononuclear cells were used for TCR beta sequencing. The Qiagen DNeasy Blood Extraction Kit was used to extract genomic DNA from the blood cell samples. The germline V gene provides CDR1 SNHLY and CDR2 FYNNEI. V and J are trimmed by 7 bases and 5 bases, and the gene matches miss 7 bases of the junction. The CDR3 has 14 amino acids, counting the end cysteine and phenylalanine. CDR3 DNA is the only sequence kept; it has 42 bases, read in frame from the first base. The investigation overall reported the following: A later analysis found that TCR association rates varied across HLA loci, with DRB1 alleles showing the most associated TCRs and HLA-C alleles the fewest. A further reported finding was that TCR beta sequences accurately predicted the HLA-A and HLA-B alleles for most subjects in the first cohort. The presence/absence analyses assumed that sequencing depth was roughly uniform across donors, and that assumption may not be true. Several of the top co-occurrence clusters appeared to be linked to parvovirus B19, influenza, CMV and Epstein-Barr virus, according to a later analysis. Immune exposure information for the cohort was limited to CMV serostatus. The authors suggested that the approach could potentially be generalized to other disease states and immunological phenotypes. This cohort had only TCR beta chains sequenced, and the lack of alpha or paired-chain data limited which features could be detected. A few of the identified cytomegalovirus-associated TCR beta chains were confirmed in vitro to be specific for cytomegalovirus antigens. In a later analysis, HLA-associated TCR beta chains showed more clonal expansion and lower generation probabilities than non-associated chains that were equally common. Linkage disequilibrium might explain the correlated functional status among segregating V segments, but an unknown experimental factor could not be ruled out. The 87-base-pair reads could not distinguish some IMGT-functional V segments, including TRBV6-2 and TRBV6-3, so those segments were excluded. Strong co-occurrence of HLA alleles, especially DR and DQ, made assigning TCR associations to individual alleles difficult. The classifier was reported to diagnose cytomegalovirus status with high specificity and sensitivity in both the original and validation cohorts. The study listed 150 to 200 TCR beta chains as associated with cytomegalovirus. Most TCR sequences were observed very rarely across donors, whereas some public TCRs were present in many individuals. According to a later genetic analysis, donors in an Asian-associated ancestry cluster had fewer N-insertions in productive TCRs than the roughly 700-donor mean. Because HLA typing was missing for some donors at each locus, association tests included only the typed subset. The sequencing pipeline was judged likely to have produced a cluster of highly shared sequence variants as a technical artifact. An association between a missense DCLRE1C variant and V-gene and J-gene trimming of TCR beta chains was found in a later genetic analysis and replicated in an independent cohort. A later analysis associated 15,000 or so TCR beta sequences with specific HLA alleles at a false discovery rate of 0.05. A later analysis found that most CMV-associated TCR beta chains appeared HLA-restricted, with HLA associations seemingly driven largely by CMV exposure. Because counts were too low, around 17 rarely observed V segments, including chromosome 9 orphons, were left out of the earlier analysis of several hundred of the donors. In an earlier analysis of fewer than 700 of the donors, most TCR beta V segments appeared in productive rearrangements about 87% or about 30% of the time, broadly matching IMGT annotations.

This clone has just a few counts. No antigen is known for it. There are no base qualities to consult, and no much larger clone falls within one base. Libraries were prepared through the immunoSEQ multiplex PCR assay. The multiplex PCR relied on a mix of 60 forward primers for TCR Vbeta segments and 13 reverse primers for TCR Jbeta segments. A multiplex PCR assay on genomic DNA amplified the CDR3 region of rearranged TCR beta genes. The Illumina HiSeq System was used to sequence the amplified TCR beta libraries as 87-base-pair reads. The original pipeline was this. A later analysis counted about 80 million unique TCR beta chains across the 550 to 750 repertoires, and some 11 million of these chains were shared by at least two donors. To remove PCR and sequencing errors, raw reads were error-corrected and collapsed into unique sequences using a nearest-neighbor algorithm that merged closely related sequences. To assign V, D and J gene segments, CDR3 sequences were aligned to IMGT reference sequences. For a sequence to be retained, at least a six-nucleotide match to both a V gene segment and a J gene segment was required. A rearrangement counted as productive if the CDR3 had no stop codons and remained in frame with V and J, and every other rearrangement counted as non-productive. CDR3 was defined by IMGT convention, running from the second conserved V-encoded cysteine to the conserved J-encoded phenylalanine. The earlier analysis of 587 of the donors excluded sequences that lacked an unambiguous match to a single V gene segment. An earlier analysis of several hundred of the donors called V segments functional above 56.7% productive rearrangements and segregating when the between-donor standard deviation exceeded 5%. A statistical classification framework was developed to diagnose cytomegalovirus status using the catalog of TCR beta chain sequences. A later analysis assigned V and J genes by comparing TCR nucleotide sequences with IMGT/GENE-DB human TR gene sequences. A later analysis assigned CDR3 sequences and most-parsimonious VDJ recombination scenarios with the TCRdist pipeline. In a later analysis, each TCR beta chain was defined by its CDR3 amino acid sequence together with its V-gene family, and reads without a unique V-gene family were excluded. A later analysis removed 550 to 650 highly shared, low-generation-probability nucleotide sequences to deal with suspected cross-contamination and a sequencing artifact. In a later analysis, a clonal expansion index was calculated for each public chain from normalized within-repertoire ranks of inferred template counts. A later analysis computed generation probabilities with a VDJ recombination model fitted to out-of-frame rearrangements, and checked the results against IGoR. Hypergeometric tests were used in a later analysis to score TCR-TCR, TCR-HLA and TCR-CMV co-occurrence, with a repertoire-size bias correction applied to the TCR pairs. In a later analysis, false discovery rates were estimated by permuting HLA or CMV assignments 20 times. In a later analysis, co-occurring TCRs were grouped using DBSCAN, and TCRdist sequence similarity was added for clustering within HLA-allele-positive subsets. Repertoires with fewer than 30,000 or more than 120,000 public chains were left out of co-occurrence clustering, as were about five repertoires with anomalous nucleotide sharing. TCRdb retrieved this table from immuneACCESS and kept in-frame rearrangements only. Not all clones are present; in checked studies, unresolved V genes account for under half, and no reason is known for the remainder. Clone size and the V and J calls come from that table; the DNA yielded D and trimming. Counted in this sample were 130,000 or so clones; approximately 9% of them appeared once. Of the sample, 6.5% to 9% is held by the ten largest clones.

The clonotype was recovered from a woman aged 40 to 50 in good health and CMV-seropositive. This receptor chain uses TRBV2 and TRBJ1-5; 8 central bases correspond to TRBD1. The specimen was PBMCs. CDR3 protein: CASNSQTGDQPQHF. The nucleotides read TGTGCCAGCAATTCACAGACAGGGGATCAGCCCCAGCATTTT.